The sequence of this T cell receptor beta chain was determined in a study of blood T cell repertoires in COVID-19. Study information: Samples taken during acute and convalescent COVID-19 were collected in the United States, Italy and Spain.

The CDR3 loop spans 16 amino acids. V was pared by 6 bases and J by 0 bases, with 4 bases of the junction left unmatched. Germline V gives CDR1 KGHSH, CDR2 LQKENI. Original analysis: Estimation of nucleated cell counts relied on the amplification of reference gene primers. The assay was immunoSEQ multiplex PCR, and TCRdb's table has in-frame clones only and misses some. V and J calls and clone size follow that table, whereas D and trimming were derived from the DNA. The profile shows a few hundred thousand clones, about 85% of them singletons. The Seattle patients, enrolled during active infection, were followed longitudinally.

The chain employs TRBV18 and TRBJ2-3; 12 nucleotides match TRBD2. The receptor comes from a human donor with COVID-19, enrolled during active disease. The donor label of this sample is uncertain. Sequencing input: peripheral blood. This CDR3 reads CASSWGTSGSTDTQYF. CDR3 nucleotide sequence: TGTGCCAGCTCCTGGGGGACTAGCGGGAGCACAGATACGCAGTATTTT.